Below are 15 T cell receptor beta chains sequenced from a single sample in a study of Tregs in tolerant kidney transplant recipients. Mixed chimerism was transient after nonmyeloablative marrow transplants from related graft donors. Measured with immunoSEQ multiplex PCR; TCRdb has only the in-frame clones, and not every one. The sample includes 20,000 to 25,000 clones, about 84% of them seen just once. The specimen comprised CD8+ T cells from blood (PBMCs), sampled 6 months after the transplant. The receptors here all came from a human patient who received a combined kidney and bone marrow transplant. The T cells may come from the graft donor.

The rearrangement joins TRBV30 to TRBJ1-2; TRBD1 matches at 7 bases. CDR1 is GTSNPN, CDR2 SVGIG, per germline (reference sequence). With 0 bases clipped from V and 4 bases from J, the junction kept 8 bases outside the gene matches. There are 15 residues in the CDR3. The CDR3 coding sequence is TGTGCCTGGAGTGTACAAGGGGGCGAAATCTATGGCTACACCTTC. It translates to CAWSVQGGEIYGYTF.

This clone was seen a few times. This chain connects TRBV23-1 to TRBJ2-4, with a possible D match to TRBD1 (6 bases). TRBV23-1 belongs to the ORF category, with a function that is uncertain. The CDR3 contains 16 residues. V was trimmed by 3 bases and J by 2 bases, leaving 14 bases between them. The CDR3 region is CASSHEGELTKNIQYF. CDR3 nucleotides: TGCGCCAGCAGTCACGAGGGGGAGTTAACCAAAAACATTCAGTACTTC.

The chain links TRBV5-6 to TRBJ1-2; D possibly corresponds to TRBD1 (5 bases). The CDR3 covers 15 residues. Germline V gives CDR1 SGHDT, CDR2 YYEEEE. V shed 2 bases and J shed 3 bases, with 14 bases lying between them. The CDR3 loop is CASSFLGLQDYGYTF. As DNA, the CDR3 is TGTGCCAGCAGCTTTCTCGGCTTACAGGACTATGGCTACACCTTC.

The rearrangement joins TRBV9 to TRBJ2-1; 7 bases fit TRBD2. V lost 4 bases, J lost 0 bases, and 10 bases stayed unmatched. The CDR3 loop spans 17 amino acids. Per germline, CDR1 SGDLS and CDR2 YYNGEE. The CDR3 DNA follows: TGTGCCAGCAGCCCGCGTCTAGCGGAGACCTCCTACAATGAGCAGTTCTTC. Its translation is CASSPRLAETSYNEQFF. The complete variable domain, with remaining parts taken from reference TRBV9 and TRBJ2-1, reads DSGVTQTPKHLITATGQRVTLRCSPRSGDLSVYWYQQSLDQGLQFLIQYYNGEERAKGNILERFSAQQFPDLHSELNLSSLELGDSALYFCASSPRLAETSYNEQFFGPGTRLTVL.

This chain links TRBV5-1 with TRBJ2-2; the match to TRBD2 covers 15 bases. CDR1 is SGHRS and CDR2 is YFSETQ in the germline V gene. The CDR3 sequence is 19 residues long. Trimming cost V 1 base and J 1 base; bases outside gene matches: 5. As DNA, the CDR3 is TGCGCCAGCAGCTTGAGCCCGGGACTAGCGGGAGGGAACACCGGGGAGCTGTTTTTT. It encodes CASSLSPGLAGGNTGELFF.

The chain combines TRBV2 with TRBJ2-5; D possibly uses TRBD1 or TRBD2 (5 bases each). The J call may not be correct, given that the DNA end is closer to TRBJ2-7. The CDR3 has 12 amino acids. Germline CDR1 SNHLY, CDR2 FYNNEI. CDR3 loop: CASSEGAYEQYF. The CDR3 DNA reads TGTGCCAGCAGTGAGGGGGCCTACGAGCAGTACTTC.

V usage is TRBV7-2 and J usage is TRBJ2-5; D unresolved. V gave up 3 bases and J gave up 4 bases, with 12 bases separating them. CDR3 length: 14 residues. Germline V lookup: CDR1 SGHTA, CDR2 FQGNSA. The CDR3 sequence is CASSFEVQSETQYF. The CDR3 DNA follows: TGTGCCAGCAGCTTCGAGGTTCAGTCAGAGACCCAGTACTTC.

J is TRBJ2-3 and V is TRBV30, with 8 bases that match TRBD1. V was clipped by 2 bases and J by 5 bases; unmatched bases: 9. This CDR3 spans 15 amino acids. Germline V gene lookup returns CDR1 GTSNPN and CDR2 SVGIG (reference sequence). The CDR3 loop is CAWSKGQASLDTQYF. The CDR3 bases are TGTGCCTGGAGTAAGGGACAGGCTTCATTAGATACGCAGTATTTT. The full variable domain, its missing parts supplied by reference TRBV30 and TRBJ2-3, is SQTIHQWPATLVQPVGSPLSLECTVEGTSNPNLYWYRQAAGRGLQLLFYSVGIGQISSEVPQNLSASRPQDRQFILSSKKLLLSDSGFYLCAWSKGQASLDTQYFGPGTRLTVL.

V gene TRBV15 combines with J gene TRBJ2-2; 8 bases are shared with TRBD1. This CDR3 spans 14 amino acids. CDR1 is LNHNV, CDR2 YYDKDF, per germline (reference sequence). J gave up 4 bases and V 6 bases, and 4 bases lay outside the gene matches. CDR3 residues: CATRDRGGTGELFF. Here the CDR3 DNA reads TGTGCCACCAGAGACAGGGGAGGCACCGGGGAGCTGTTTTTT.

The chain combines TRBV4-2 with TRBJ1-5; D may be TRBD1 (6 bases). Germline CDR1 and CDR2: LGHNA and YNFKEQ. The germline V and J ends were trimmed by 3 bases and 3 bases, with 15 bases remaining between them. There are 16 residues in the CDR3. The CDR3: CASSHVQGPSNQPQHF. CDR3 in DNA: TGTGCCAGCAGCCATGTCCAGGGGCCCTCCAATCAGCCCCAGCATTTT.

This clone was seen just once. The chain uses TRBV7-9 and TRBJ2-3, with 7 bases that match TRBD1. This CDR3 is 13 amino acids long. Germline-derived CDR1 and CDR2 are SEHNR and FQNEAQ (reference sequence). The J segment lost 4 bases and the V segment lost 6 bases, leaving 4 bases of the junction unmatched. The CDR3 coding sequence is TGTGCCAGCAGACCCGGGACAGCAGATACGCAGTATTTT. Its translation is CASRPGTADTQYF.

In its sample, this clone is large. Other DNA sequences in the same sample also yield this CDR3. The chain uses TRBV6-1 and TRBJ2-7; D is unresolved. V was trimmed by 1 base and J by 2 bases, leaving 6 bases between them. The CDR3 is made up of 13 amino acids. CDR1 is MNHNS, CDR2 SASEGT, per germline. The CDR3 DNA sequence: TGTGCCAGCAGTGAAGGACTTGCCTACGAGCAGTACTTC. Its translation is CASSEGLAYEQYF.

V is TRBV9 and J is TRBJ2-1, with D hard to call. V was clipped by 4 bases and J by 8 bases, with 19 bases between them. Germline lookup yields CDR1 SGDLS and CDR2 YYNGEE. The CDR3 has 15 residues. This chain's CDR3 is CASSQAPPPLDEQFF. The CDR3, as DNA: TGTGCCAGCAGCCAAGCGCCTCCTCCTTTGGATGAGCAGTTCTTC.

This chain connects TRBV28 to TRBJ2-1, with 10 bases matching TRBD2. The length of the CDR3 is 12 residues. J was trimmed by 9 bases and V by 10 bases; bases with no gene match: 6. CDR1 is MDHEN and CDR2 is SYDVKM in the germline V gene. CDR3 in amino acids: CAISGGPIEQFF. The DNA for the CDR3 is TGTGCCATTAGCGGGGGGCCCATTGAGCAGTTCTTC.

The gene calls are TRBV13 and TRBJ2-1, with a tentative D call TRBD1 (6 bases). The CDR3 spans 15 residues. The germline CDR1 and CDR2 sequences are PRHDT and FYEKMQ (reference sequence). Trimming removed 5 bases from V and 5 bases from J, with 16 bases in between. The DNA for the CDR3 is TGTGCCAGCAGCCCCGAATCAACAGGGCACAATGAGCAGTTCTTC. Amino acid sequence: CASSPESTGHNEQFF.